These T cell receptor beta chains were read from a single sample in a study of blood T cell repertoires in COVID-19. Profiling relied on immunoSEQ multiplex PCR, and the TCRdb table lists in-frame clones only, not all of them. The sample has about 230,000 clones, roughly 80% seen once; the top ten hold about 8%. The specimen was peripheral blood. These receptors came from a woman aged 80 or over with acute or convalescent COVID-19. The CDR3 runs from the conserved cysteine through the conserved F or W. The order of the fields is J gene, V gene, D gene, clone size, CDR3 DNA, CDR3 protein. D genes are given only for firm matches. Clone size, where shown, is once, few, many, or a class for clones that have expanded.

>TRBJ1-5|TRBV28|TRBD1|-
TGTGCCAGCAGTTTCGAGGCTTATATGGCAACCCGGGACAGGTGGTTTTTTAATCAGCCCCAGCATTTT
CASSFEAYMATRDRWFFNQPQHF
>TRBJ2-2|TRBV11-2|TRBD2|-
TGTGCCAGCACCTGGGGGAGGGCCGACGGGGAGCTGTTTTTT
CASTWGRADGELFF
>TRBJ1-2|TRBV2|TRBD1|many
TGTGCCAGCAGTATACGGACAGGGTTCGGGGGAGGCTACACCTTC
CASSIRTGFGGGYTF
>TRBJ2-7|TRBV6-5|-|-
TGTGCCAGCAGTTATCTGGGCCCTACCTACGAGCAGTACTTC
CASSYLGPTYEQYF
>TRBJ2-4|TRBV29-1|TRBD2|once
TGCAGCGTTGGACTAGCGGGAGGTTCGGCCAAAAACATTCAGTACTTC
CSVGLAGGSAKNIQYF
>TRBJ1-4|TRBV28|-|-
TGTGCCAGCAGTACGAACAGGGTTAGGGAACTGTTTTTT
CASSTNRVRELFF
>TRBJ2-5|TRBV6-5|TRBD2|-
TGTGCCAGCAGTTACGTGCTAGCGGGGACAGAGACCCAGTACTTC
CASSYVLAGTETQYF
>TRBJ1-5|TRBV6-5|-|-
TGTGCCAGCAGTTTGGGGAGGGGTGGAAACCAGCCCCAGCATTTT
CASSLGRGGNQPQHF
>TRBJ2-2|TRBV20-1|-|once
TGCAGTGCTAGTGAGGCTCCGGGCACCGGGGAGCTGTTTTTT
CSASEAPGTGELFF
>TRBJ1-6|TRBV28|-|-
TGTGCCAGCAGTTTCCGACTTACGAATTCACCCCTCCACTTT
CASSFRLTNSPLHF
>TRBJ1-6|TRBV27|TRBD1|-
TGTGCCAGCAGTATGACAGGGGTGACTTCACCCCTCCACTTT
CASSMTGVTSPLHF
>TRBJ1-5|TRBV7-8|-|-
TGTGCCAGACTGGTGGGCAAGTCCACTAATCAGCCCCAGCATTTT
CARLVGKSTNQPQHF
>TRBJ1-6|TRBV4-1|-|-
TGCGCCAGCAGCCAAGACAGGGGCGGTTCACCCCTCCACTTT
CASSQDRGGSPLHF
>TRBJ2-2|TRBV5-5|-|-
TGTGCCAGCAGCCCGGCAGGGAAAGAGGTACCCGGGGAGCTGTTTTTT
CASSPAGKEVPGELFF
>TRBJ1-1|TRBV7-6|-|-
TGTGCCAGCAGCTTGGGTCAGGCGAGAGAAGCTTTCTTT
CASSLGQAREAFF
>TRBJ1-1|TRBV12-5|-|-
TGTGCTAGTGGTTTTGGCCAGGGGTACACTGAAGCTTTCTTT
CASGFGQGYTEAFF
>TRBJ1-5|TRBV20-1|-|few
TGCAGTGCTAGTGTGTACTTTTCACTGGATCAGCCCCAGCATTTT
CSASVYFSLDQPQHF
>TRBJ1-1|TRBV30|-|once
TGTGCCTGGAAACAGATTATGAACACTGAAGCTTTCTTT
CAWKQIMNTEAFF
>TRBJ2-1|TRBV15|-|-
TGTGCCACCAGCAGAGATCGGATAGGGGTCAATGAGCAGTTCTTC
CATSRDRIGVNEQFF
>TRBJ2-5|TRBV5-5|TRBD1|-
TGTGCCAGCAGCTTGGGGCCCGGGACAGGGGCTACGAGGCAAGAGACCCAGTACTTC
CASSLGPGTGATRQETQYF
>TRBJ2-7|TRBV12-3/TRBV12-4|-|-
TGTGCCAGCAGTCCCCGGGGGAGCGAGCAGTACTTC
CASSPRGSEQYF
>TRBJ2-5|TRBV5-5|-|-
TGTGCCAGCAGCTTGGCCGGACAGAAGGAAGAGACCCAGTACTTC
CASSLAGQKEETQYF
>TRBJ2-5|TRBV7-3|-|-
TGTGCCAGCAGCTCCGGGTACCAAGAGACCCAGTACTTC
CASSSGYQETQYF
>TRBJ1-4|TRBV5-1|-|-
TGCGCCAGCAGCCTAGACCCTCAGTCGGGGAAAAAACTGTTTTTT
CASSLDPQSGKKLFF